The text below deals with one T cell receptor beta chain. The specificity of this receptor is unknown. Base qualities are not provided; no much larger clone lies one nucleotide away. Library preparation used the immunoSEQ multiplex PCR assay. Not all clones reach the TCRdb copy of this immuneACCESS table, which keeps in-frame sequences only. Checked studies attribute under half of the gap to unresolved V genes and leave the rest unexplained. This sample gives over 65,000 clones in total; about 98% of them show up just once. Clones ranked in the top ten supply around 0.15% of the sample. These data are taken from a study of technical replicates of blood from a handful of donors (TCRdb year 2017). After removal of 5 bases from V and 1 base from J, the junction retains 2 bases not matched to a gene. CDR1 MNHEY and CDR2 SMNVEV were looked up in the germline V gene (reference sequence). The CDR3 holds 13 amino acids from the cysteine to the phenylalanine. Here the CDR3 DNA is all that survives: 39 bases in frame from base 1.

The sequence came from a human donor in good health. The sequencing sample was made of T cells isolated from PBMCs. The V and J genes are TRBV27 and TRBJ2-7, with 7 junctional bases fitting TRBD2. The encoded CDR3 is CASSTGLSYEQYF. The nucleotide sequence reads TGTGCCAGCAGTACGGGACTATCCTACGAGCAGTACTTC.